This entry is about one T cell receptor (beta chain). This sample stems from a study of blood T cell repertoires in COVID-19. Study-wide context: Sites in the United States, Italy and Spain provided acute and convalescent COVID-19 samples. From T cells, B-cell-depleted T cells, or PBMCs came the material, which was cDNA or gDNA.

Original methodology: The assay estimated nucleated cells by amplifying reference gene primers. Data came from immunoSEQ multiplex PCR; TCRdb stores just in-frame clones and leaves some out. D and trimming were read from the DNA, whereas the V and J calls and clone size are those reported in that table. The sample includes about 81,000 clones, 88% of them seen just once. Germline CDR1 KGHSH, CDR2 LQKENI. CDR3 length equals 14 residues. Trimming shortened V by 4 bases and J by 7 bases, and 17 bases separated the two germline ends. Input material: peripheral blood. This chain joins TRBV18 and TRBJ2-7; maybe TRBD2 (5 bases). This TCR was recovered from a woman of 80 years or more with acute or convalescent COVID-19. CDR3 sequence reads: CASSLTGFAWEQYF. CDR3 in DNA: TGTGCCAGCTCACTCACGGGGTTCGCGTGGGAGCAGTACTTC. Based on the CDR3 plus reference TRBV18 and TRBJ2-7, the full variable domain is NAGVMQNPRHLVRRRGQEARLRCSPMKGHSHVYWYRQLPEEGLKFMVYLQKENIIDESGMPKERFSAEFPKEGPSILRIQQVVRGDSAAYFCASSLTGFAWEQYFGPGTRLTVT.